The clone carrying this TCR beta chain was seen a handful of times. This record belongs to a study of identical twins. Unique molecular identifiers were present on cDNA, and template switching added a universal primer site. One entry per CDR3 protein, called by TCRdb with MiXCR from the 5' RACE reads. The table lists about 210,000 distinct CDR3 sequences, about a tenth of them singletons. The sequenced sample consisted of memory (CD45RO+) T cells sorted from blood. The clonotype originates from a woman aged 18-29 years in good health.

The CDR3: CASSQGVVAGGRETQYF. CDR3 nucleotides: TGTGCCAGCAGCCAAGGGGTAGTAGCGGGGGGCAGGGAGACCCAGTACTTC. The chain carries TRBV3-1 and TRBJ2-5, with 10 bases identical to TRBD2. CDR1 is LGHDT and CDR2 is YNNKEL in the germline V gene (reference sequence). V shed 1 base, J shed 5 bases, and the junction held 10 bases outside the gene matches. The CDR3 has 17 residues.